Many counts were recorded for the clone carrying this TCR beta chain. Its antigen is still unknown. The CDR3 spans 14 residues. Losses at the gene ends were 4 bases for V and 2 bases for J; bases not matched to a gene: 4. In germline, CDR1 is SQVTM, CDR2 ANQGSEA. This sample is part of a study of human T cells and chemical hapten exposure. Study context: Sensitization used 2% DPC on about 2 cm by about 2 cm upper inner arm skin.

The time point was: patch test 2, 6 weeks after DPC sensitization. The sample's treatment: therapeutic diphenylcyclopropenone sensitization with weekly scalp DPC. The authors' total RNA extraction used unfractionated whole blood. TCRdb reprocessed the RACE reads with MiXCR, giving one entry per CDR3 protein. The table records nearly 85,000 distinct CDR3 sequences, about 9.9% of them present only once. Findings and limits, study-wide: Among expanded TCRs, significantly more large CDR3 similarity clusters formed than among controls.

The chain joins TRBV29-1 to TRBJ1-5, with 8 bases aligning to TRBD1. The sequencing used whole blood, collected in connection with sensitization to the hapten diphenylcyclopropenone (DPC). The sequence came from a young man with alopecia areata. Some clones in this sample may be carry-over from other donors' samples. The CDR3 sequence: CSVGTGFGNQPQHF. Written as DNA, the CDR3 is TGCAGCGTTGGGACAGGGTTTGGCAATCAGCCCCAGCATTTT.